One sample yielded the 20 T cell receptor beta chains listed below, sequenced in a study of response to subunit inactivated influenza vaccine. Using its own MiXCR run on the RT-PCR reads, TCRdb lists one record per CDR3 protein. This table has some 540,000 distinct CDR3 sequences, under 30% appearing once. These same records also appear under a second study, on T cells expressing NK-cell markers. That study adds: In generating TCR beta cDNA, 5'RACE template switching with UMIs was used.

The material sequenced was CD4+ T cells sorted from PBMCs, taken approximately 13 days after vaccination. All receptors derive from a man aged 50 to 59 who received an inactivated influenza vaccine.

This clonotype was counted a few times. The V call is TRBV28, the J call TRBJ1-1; D is undetermined. This CDR3 has 14 amino acids. Germline V lookup: CDR1 MDHEN, CDR2 SYDVKM. V was trimmed by 11 bases and J by 1 base, leaving 17 bases between them. The CDR3 spells CACRMTLGNTEAFF. The DNA for the CDR3 is TGTGCCTGTCGGATGACCCTAGGGAACACTGAAGCTTTCTTT.

The chain recombines TRBV12-3 or TRBV12-4 with TRBJ2-2; the match to TRBD2 covers 7 bases. V gave up 5 bases and J gave up 3 bases; unmatched junction bases: 6. There are 15 residues in the CDR3. CDR3 DNA: TGTGCCAGCAGTCCCCGACTAGCTGACACCGGGGAGCTGTTTTTT. Residues: CASSPRLADTGELFF.

The table lists this clonotype with a few counts. The rearrangement uses TRBV20-1 and TRBJ1-5; 11 bases fit TRBD1. The germline gives CDR1 DFQATT, CDR2 SNEGSKA (reference sequence). The V gene end was trimmed by 6 bases and the J gene end by 5 bases; junction bases not matched to a gene: 9. The length of the CDR3 is 15 residues. CDR3 loop: CSATGDRGSDQPQHF. The CDR3 region has the DNA TGCAGTGCCACGGGGGACAGGGGGTCGGATCAGCCCCAGCATTTT.

This rearrangement joins TRBV7-6 to TRBJ2-7; 10 nucleotides align to TRBD2. The germline gives CDR1 SGHVS, CDR2 FNYEAQ. The CDR3 sequence is 16 residues long. V lost 1 base to trimming and J lost 6 bases; unmatched junction nucleotides: 9. The CDR3 loop is CASSLGPASGRGEQYF. The DNA of the CDR3 is TGTGCCAGCAGCTTAGGTCCGGCTAGCGGGAGAGGCGAGCAGTACTTC. Drawing the rest from reference TRBV7-6 and TRBJ2-7, the complete variable domain is GAGVSQSPRYKVTKRGQDVALRCDPISGHVSLYWYRQALGQGPEFLTYFNYEAQQDKSGLPNDRFSAERPEGSISTLTIQRTEQRDSAMYRCASSLGPASGRGEQYFGPGTRLTVT.

This clonotype was picked up a small number of times. The chain carries TRBV15 and TRBJ1-3; 7 nucleotides align to TRBD1. V lost 11 bases to trimming and J lost 4 bases; unmatched junction nucleotides: 8. The CDR3 runs 13 residues. The germline V gene has CDR1 LNHNV and CDR2 YYDKDF (reference sequence). The CDR3 reads CAAGTASGNTIYF. Here the CDR3 DNA reads TGTGCCGCTGGGACAGCCTCGGGAAACACCATATATTTT. Complete variable domain (other parts from reference TRBV15 and TRBJ1-3): DAMVIQNPRYQVTQFGKPVTLSCSQTLNHNVMYWYQQKSSQAPKLLFHYYDKDFNNEADTPDNFQSRRPNTSFCFLDIRSPGLGDTAMYLCAAGTASGNTIYFGEGSWLTVV.

This clonotype was counted only a few times. J is TRBJ2-1 and V is TRBV5-1; either TRBD1 or TRBD2 may supply D (5 bases each). CDR3 length equals 12 residues. The V end was cut by 5 bases, the J end by 7 bases, with 10 bases between. Germline V gives CDR1 SGHRS, CDR2 YFSETQ. CDR3 residues: CASSTGRNEQFF. The CDR3 DNA reads TGCGCCAGCAGTACGGGGCGAAATGAGCAGTTCTTC.

This clonotype was detected only a few times. The chain couples TRBV21-1 to TRBJ2-7; no DNA check was done on the table's D call, TRBD1. TRBV21-1 is a pseudogene segment. The CDR3 is made up of 14 amino acids. CDR3 protein: CASSPGKRTYEQYF. DNA for the CDR3: TGTGCCAGCAGCCCCGGGAAGAGAACCTACGAGCAGTACTTC.

This chain links TRBV4-3 with TRBJ2-1, with 8 positions matching TRBD2. CDR3 length: 14 amino acids. After removal of 2 bases from V and 9 bases from J, the junction contained 6 bases not matched to a gene. The germline CDR1 and CDR2 sequences are LGHNA and YSLEER. The CDR3 DNA follows: TGCGCCAGCAGCCAACGGGAGGGCGACGGTGAGCAGTTCTTC. It encodes CASSQREGDGEQFF.

Only a few counts were recorded for this clonotype. The chain links TRBV4-2 to TRBJ2-1; 12 nucleotides align to TRBD2. V gave up 1 base and J gave up 4 bases; unmatched junction bases: 2. CDR3 size: 16 residues. From germline, CDR1 is LGHNA and CDR2 YNFKEQ. CDR3 sequence: CASSQGGLAGYNEQFF. The CDR3, as DNA: TGTGCCAGCAGCCAAGGAGGACTAGCGGGGTACAATGAGCAGTTCTTC.

This clonotype was recorded many times. J is TRBJ1-1 and V is TRBV11-2; D gene ambiguous. V lost 2 bases to trimming and J lost 0 bases, with 4 bases between them. The CDR3 sequence is 13 residues long. Germline-derived CDR1 and CDR2 are SGHAT and FQNNGV. The CDR3 here is CASSLSVNTEAFF. The DNA of the CDR3 is TGTGCCAGCAGCTTATCAGTGAACACTGAAGCTTTCTTT.

This clonotype was picked up a small number of times. V is TRBV10-3 and J is TRBJ2-1; 9 bases are a match to TRBD2. The CDR3 runs to 14 residues. V gave up 6 bases and J gave up 9 bases; unmatched junction bases: 9. Germline CDR1 ENHRY, CDR2 SYGVKD. CDR3 region: CAIRSIAGVGEQFF. CDR3 DNA: TGTGCCATCAGGTCGATAGCGGGAGTAGGTGAGCAGTTCTTC.

The rearrangement uses TRBV19 and TRBJ2-2; tentatively, D is TRBD1 (6 bases). The CDR3 runs 16 residues. The germline V and J ends were trimmed by 2 bases and 3 bases, with 13 bases remaining between them. CDR1 is LNHDA and CDR2 is SQIVND in the germline V gene (reference sequence). The DNA for the CDR3 is TGTGCCAGTAGTATAAGGGGGAGCGTGGACACCGGGGAGCTGTTTTTT. Encoded protein: CASSIRGSVDTGELFF.

The gene calls are TRBV15 and TRBJ1-5; no clear D gene. The V gene's germline CDR1 is LNHNV and CDR2 YYDKDF (reference sequence). This CDR3 spans 14 amino acids. Trimming removed 4 bases at V and 4 bases at J, with 11 bases between. The CDR3 loop reads CATSTKRSNQPQHF. CDR3 coding DNA: TGTGCCACCAGCACAAAGAGGTCGAATCAGCCCCAGCATTTT. Combining the CDR3 with reference TRBV15 and TRBJ1-5 gives the whole variable domain DAMVIQNPRYQVTQFGKPVTLSCSQTLNHNVMYWYQQKSSQAPKLLFHYYDKDFNNEADTPDNFQSRRPNTSFCFLDIRSPGLGDTAMYLCATSTKRSNQPQHFGDGTRLSIL.

This clonotype has a handful of counts. The rearrangement uses TRBV7-2 and TRBJ2-1; D is unclear. The CDR3 has 14 residues. Germline V gene data show CDR1 as SGHTA and CDR2 as FQGNSA. Trimming took 1 base from V and 6 from J, leaving 10 bases between them. The CDR3 loop reads CASSLELLTNEQFF. The CDR3 DNA sequence: TGTGCCAGCAGCTTAGAGCTCCTAACCAATGAGCAGTTCTTC.

This clonotype was found many times. The chain links TRBV4-3 to TRBJ2-3; D unresolved. Between the trimmed V and J ends, which lost 0 bases and 5 bases, there was a span of 12 bases. The CDR3 totals 15 residues. CDR1 and CDR2 (germline): LGHNA, YSLEER. CDR3 sequence reads: CASSQDLFSGDTQYF. CDR3 DNA sequence: TGCGCCAGCAGCCAAGATCTATTCTCAGGAGATACGCAGTATTTT.

This clonotype has more than one count but fewer than ten. The chain joins TRBV27 to TRBJ1-1; TRBD1 aligns across 7 bases. Germline CDR1 is MNHEY and CDR2 is SMNVEV (reference sequence). The CDR3 has 15 amino acids. V lost 1 base to trimming and J lost 0 bases; unmatched junction nucleotides: 2. The CDR3 region has the DNA TGTGCCAGCAGTTTATTGGGGACAGTGAACACTGAAGCTTTCTTT. It specifies CASSLLGTVNTEAFF.

CDR3 coding DNA: TGCGCCAGCAGCTTATCCGGGACGGTCTCCTACAATGAGCAGTTCTTC. Protein sequence: CASSLSGTVSYNEQFF. The chain carries TRBV5-1 and TRBJ2-1; D could derive from TRBD1 or TRBD2 (5 bases each). The CDR3 totals 16 residues. CDR1 SGHRS and CDR2 YFSETQ come from the germline V gene. The V and J ends lost 2 bases and 0 bases respectively, with 12 bases between them.

This clonotype was counted at least ten times. The chain joins TRBV28 to TRBJ2-2; 8 positions match TRBD2. V lost 1 base and J lost 7; bases outside the gene matches: 5. From germline, CDR1 is MDHEN and CDR2 SYDVKM. The CDR3 spans 15 residues. The CDR3 coding sequence is TGTGCCAGCAGTTTATCCGGGGGGGGAAGCGGGGAGCTGTTTTTT. The encoded protein is CASSLSGGGSGELFF.

The V and J genes are TRBV20-1 and TRBJ1-2; no clear D gene. The germline CDR1 and CDR2 sequences are DFQATT and SNEGSKA (reference sequence). V was trimmed by 3 bases and J by 11 bases, leaving 19 bases between them. The CDR3 contains 13 residues. CDR3 in amino acids: CSASPKAGGGYTF. Written as DNA, the CDR3 is TGCAGTGCTAGCCCCAAGGCAGGAGGTGGTTACACCTTC.

The chain uses TRBV12-3 or TRBV12-4 and TRBJ2-2; D remains unclear. This CDR3 region has 16 residues. V lost 6 bases and J lost 6, with 20 bases in between. As DNA, the CDR3 is TGTGCCAGCAGGGCATCCTCTTGGGGTGACGCCGGGGAGCTGTTTTTT. Residues: CASRASSWGDAGELFF.